The rows below give T cell receptor beta chains drawn from one sample of a study of CD8 T cells in ankylosing spondylitis. TCRdb called the 5' RACE reads again in MiXCR, with one record for every CDR3 protein. The table has a few hundred thousand distinct CDR3 sequences, over 9.5% seen once. Material for sequencing was blood, either unsorted or a sorted T cell fraction (not recorded which). The receptor source for this set is a male donor with ankylosing spondylitis. The CDR3 runs from the conserved cysteine through the conserved F or W. A D gene is named only where the DNA matches it firmly. Only some rows state a clone size, as once, few, many or a class for expanded clones.

V	size	J	D	DNA	CDR3
TRBV13	NA	TRBJ2-1	NA	TGTGCCAGTATTTACTTGGACTCTCCCTACAATGAGCAGTTCTTC	CASIYLDSPYNEQFF
TRBV12-3/TRBV12-4	many	TRBJ1-1	NA	TGTGCCAGCAGTTTTCGTGGGGGGAACACTGAAGCTTTCTTT	CASSFRGGNTEAFF
TRBV11-2	few	TRBJ1-1	TRBD1	TGTGCCAGCAGCGTCGCGTTGGGACAGGGGACGACTGAAGCTTTCTTT	CASSVALGQGTTEAFF
TRBV7-9	NA	TRBJ2-1	NA	TGTGCCAGCACCAGGGTATTGGACAATGAGCAGTTCTTC	CASTRVLDNEQFF
TRBV30	NA	TRBJ2-1	TRBD2	TGTGCCTGGAGTCCGGGACTAGCGGGAGGCGAGCAGTTCTTC	CAWSPGLAGGEQFF
TRBV24-1	NA	TRBJ1-2	NA	TGTGCCACCAGTGACCCCTTTCGGGCCGGCTACACCTTC	CATSDPFRAGYTF
TRBV7-8	NA	TRBJ2-5	NA	TGTGCCAGCTTCCGGGACCAAGAGACCCAGTACTTC	CASFRDQETQYF
TRBV11-3	few	TRBJ1-1	NA	TGTGCCAGCAGCTTTGGACGGGAAGAAGCTTTCTTT	CASSFGREEAFF
TRBV29-1	many	TRBJ2-5	NA	TGCAGCGTTGGTGCGCTATACCAAGAGACCCAGTACTTC	CSVGALYQETQYF
TRBV15	few	TRBJ1-4	NA	TGTGCCACCAGCAGAGATAAGGTTGGGGACCATGAAAAACTGTTTTTT	CATSRDKVGDHEKLFF
TRBV20-1	NA	TRBJ1-2	TRBD1	TGCAGTGCGCGACCGGGACAGGTGTCTTTTTTTAACTATGGCTACACCTTC	CSARPGQVSFFNYGYTF
TRBV30	few	TRBJ1-3	NA	TGTGCCTGGAGGGACACAGGCTCTGGAAACACCATATATTTT	CAWRDTGSGNTIYF
TRBV24-1	few	TRBJ2-1	NA	TGTGCCACCAGTGAGAACAGGGCGAGCTCCTACAATGAGCAGTTCTTC	CATSENRASSYNEQFF
TRBV3-1	few	TRBJ2-1	TRBD2	TGTGCCAGCAGCCCAGACATTTTTCAACTAGCGGGTTACAATGAGCAGTTCTTC	CASSPDIFQLAGYNEQFF
TRBV7-8	many	TRBJ1-4	NA	TGTGCCAGCAGCTTAGACGGTCCCAACGGGGAAAAACTGTTTTTT	CASSLDGPNGEKLFF
TRBV12-3/TRBV12-4	NA	TRBJ1-4	NA	TGTGCCAGCAGTTTTGTGGGGGCGGGCTTCAGGGACGGGCAGAATGAAAAACTGTTTTTT	CASSFVGAGFRDGQNEKLFF
TRBV25-1	NA	TRBJ1-5	TRBD1	TGTGCCAGCAGGAAAACAGGGGGCAATCAGCCCCAGCATTTT	CASRKTGGNQPQHF
TRBV5-1	few	TRBJ2-3	NA	TGCGCCAGCCGGTACAGCGTGTCTATCACAGATACGCAGTATTTT	CASRYSVSITDTQYF
TRBV7-9	NA	TRBJ1-1	TRBD1	TGTGCCAGCAGCTTAGACAGGGGAAGGACTGAAGCTTTCTTT	CASSLDRGRTEAFF
TRBV10-3	many	TRBJ1-6	NA	TGTGCCATCAGTGAGTCGGATACCCTTCAGGACCTCCACTTT	CAISESDTLQDLHF
TRBV5-1	many	TRBJ2-5	NA	TGCGCCAGCAGCGAGACAGCATACCAAGAGACCCAGTACTTC	CASSETAYQETQYF
TRBV11-1	NA	TRBJ2-7	NA	TGTGCCAGCAGCTTAGGGACCGCATCAGGGGATCCCTACGAGCAGTACTTC	CASSLGTASGDPYEQYF
TRBV20-1	NA	TRBJ1-2	NA	TGCAGTGCTAGAGATCAGGGCAGGAGCTATGGCTACACCTTC	CSARDQGRSYGYTF
TRBV7-6	few	TRBJ2-7	TRBD2	TGTGCCAGCAGCCCACGTGTCTCGGGAGGGTACGAGCAGTACTTC	CASSPRVSGGYEQYF
TRBV20-1	few	TRBJ1-5	TRBD1	TGCAGTGCGACACAGGGGGCAGGTGGTCAGCCCCAGCATTTT	CSATQGAGGQPQHF
TRBV4-2	few	TRBJ2-1	TRBD2	TGTGCCAGCAGCCAAAGGGAGGCGGGGGGTGAGCAGTTCTTC	CASSQREAGGEQFF
TRBV10-3	few	TRBJ2-3	TRBD2	TGTGCCATCAGTGATTCGGTGTCTAGCGGCAACACAGATACGCAGTATTTT	CAISDSVSSGNTDTQYF
TRBV15	few	TRBJ2-3	NA	TGTGCCACCAGCAGAGTTACAGGGTCGAGCACAGATACGCAGTATTTT	CATSRVTGSSTDTQYF
TRBV2	few	TRBJ1-2	NA	TGTGCCAGCAGTGTTCGGGGGGCAGAATATGGCTACACCTTC	CASSVRGAEYGYTF
TRBV7-9	few	TRBJ2-7	NA	TGTGCCAGCAGCTTAGACAGCGCCGAGCAGTACTTC	CASSLDSAEQYF
TRBV5-1	NA	TRBJ2-1	TRBD2	TGCGCCAGCAGCTCCGGACTAGACGATGAGCAGTTCTTC	CASSSGLDDEQFF
TRBV20-1	NA	TRBJ2-3	TRBD2	TGCAGTGCTAGAGATCCTTCTAGCGGGGGAGGAGATACGCAGTATTTT	CSARDPSSGGGDTQYF
TRBV5-1	many	TRBJ2-1	NA	TGCGCCAGCAGCTACACTCTGACCTACAATGAGCAGTTCTTC	CASSYTLTYNEQFF
TRBV15	many	TRBJ1-4	NA	TGTGCCACCAGCAGAGATGGTTACAGAAATGAAAAACTGTTTTTT	CATSRDGYRNEKLFF
TRBV19	NA	TRBJ1-5	NA	TGTGCCAGTAGTTTGGGGGCAGGAGGGAGCAATCAGCCCCAGCATTTT	CASSLGAGGSNQPQHF
TRBV3-1	NA	TRBJ1-5	NA	TGTGCCAGCAGCCAATCGGGGCCGGGAACAGGGCGTAGCAATCAGCCCCAGCATTTT	CASSQSGPGTGRSNQPQHF
TRBV12-3/TRBV12-4	few	TRBJ2-1	TRBD2	TGTGCCAGCAGTTTAAGTAGCGGGTTCTACAATGAGCAGTTCTTC	CASSLSSGFYNEQFF
TRBV27	few	TRBJ1-1	NA	TGTGCCAGCAGAAAAACCAGACAGGAGCCCCGCGCTGAAGCTTTCTTT	CASRKTRQEPRAEAFF
TRBV20-1	many	TRBJ1-1	TRBD1	TGCAGTGCCACCCAAGGGACAGGTGTACAAGCTTTCTTT	CSATQGTGVQAFF
TRBV5-1	few	TRBJ2-3	NA	TGCGCCAGCAGCCTACGACCGAAAGCGGATACGCAGTATTTT	CASSLRPKADTQYF
TRBV12-3/TRBV12-4	few	TRBJ1-2	TRBD1	TGTGCCAGCAGCCATAGCTGGGACAGTTTCTATGGCTACACCTTC	CASSHSWDSFYGYTF